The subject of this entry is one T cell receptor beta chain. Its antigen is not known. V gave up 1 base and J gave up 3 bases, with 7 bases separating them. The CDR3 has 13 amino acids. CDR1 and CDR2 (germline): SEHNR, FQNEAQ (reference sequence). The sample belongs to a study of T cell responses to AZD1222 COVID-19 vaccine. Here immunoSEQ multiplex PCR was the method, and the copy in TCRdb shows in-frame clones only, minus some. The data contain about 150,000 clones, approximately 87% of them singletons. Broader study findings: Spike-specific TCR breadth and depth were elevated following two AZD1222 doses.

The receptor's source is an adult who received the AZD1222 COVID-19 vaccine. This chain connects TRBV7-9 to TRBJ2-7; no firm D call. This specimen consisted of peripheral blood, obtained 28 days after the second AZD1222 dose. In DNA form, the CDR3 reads TGTGCCAGCAGCTTAGTCGGTAACTACGAGCAGTACTTC. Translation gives CASSLVGNYEQYF.